Below are 26 T cell receptor beta chains sequenced from a single sample in a study of response to subunit inactivated influenza vaccine. Each CDR3 protein is one row after TCRdb ran MiXCR on the RT-PCR reads. The sample contains 400,000 to 650,000 distinct CDR3 sequences, less than 7.5% of which appear only once. The sample consisted of PBMCs from blood, taken approximately 25 months after vaccination. The source is a man aged 50 to 69 who received an inactivated influenza vaccine.

The chain recombines TRBV7-2 with TRBJ1-6; D unclear. V was cut by 0 bases and J by 7 bases, with 7 bases left in between. The CDR3 spans 14 residues. The germline gives CDR1 SGHTA, CDR2 FQGNSA. The CDR3 DNA sequence: TGTGCCAGCAGCTTAGCGCTGGGGAATTCACCCCTCCACTTT. Translation gives CASSLALGNSPLHF.

The CDR3 bases are TGCGCCAGCAGCCAGGACAGGGGACCGCCGGAAGAGCAGTACTTC. Translation: CASSQDRGPPEEQYF. This rearrangement joins TRBV4-1 to TRBJ2-7, with 9 bases that match TRBD1. This CDR3 spans 15 amino acids. Germline V gene lookup returns CDR1 MGHRA and CDR2 YSYEKL. Trimming took 3 bases from V and 7 from J; bases not matched to a gene: 10.

The gene calls are TRBV25-1 and TRBJ1-4; D unresolved. CDR1 MGHDK and CDR2 SYGVNS come from the germline V gene. There are 14 residues in the CDR3. Between the trimmed V and J ends, which lost 2 bases and 7 bases, there was a span of 11 bases. CDR3 sequence (DNA): TGTGCCAGCAGTGAAACGAAGGCGGGTGAAAAACTGTTTTTT. Translation gives CASSETKAGEKLFF.

The V call is TRBV7-3, the J call TRBJ2-3; 9 bases line up with TRBD2. This CDR3 spans 15 amino acids. The germline gives CDR1 SGHTA, CDR2 FQGTGA. J was trimmed by 6 bases and V by 1 base; bases with no gene match: 5. The DNA for the CDR3 is TGTGCCAGCAGCTTAAGAGCTAGCGGGATTGATACGCAGTATTTT. Protein product: CASSLRASGIDTQYF.

J is TRBJ2-7 and V is TRBV28, with TRBD1 as a possible D gene (5 bases). This CDR3 contains 13 residues. V was shortened by 6 bases and J by 0 bases, with 9 bases between the two germline ends. Per the germline V gene, CDR1 is MDHEN and CDR2 is SYDVKM. CDR3 sequence reads: CASRQTVSYEQYF. CDR3 nucleotide sequence: TGTGCCAGCAGACAGACAGTCTCCTACGAGCAGTACTTC.

This clonotype came up many times. The chain has TRBV29-1 and TRBJ2-3; possible D gene TRBD1, 6 bases. Germline CDR1 is SQVTM and CDR2 is ANQGSEA. The CDR3 loop spans 13 amino acids. V was pared by 5 bases and J by 3 bases, with 12 bases between. The CDR3 nucleotides are TGCAGCGTTTCACAGGGTCAGACAGATACGCAGTATTTT. Protein sequence: CSVSQGQTDTQYF.

The sample holds many counts of this clonotype. The rearrangement links TRBV7-8 to TRBJ2-4, with a tentative D call TRBD1 (6 bases). Trimming stripped 1 base from V and 2 bases from J, with 21 bases between. There are 19 residues in the CDR3. Germline CDR1 and CDR2: SGHVS and FQNEAQ. The CDR3 DNA follows: TGTGCCAGCAGCTTAGGCAAAATGGACAGTTTAATGACCAAAAACATTCAGTACTTC. This gives the protein CASSLGKMDSLMTKNIQYF.

This clonotype was seen a handful of times. CDR3 loop: CASSQDPPTRGIGANVLTF. CDR3 nucleotide sequence: TGCGCCAGCAGCCAAGATCCTCCGACTAGAGGGATTGGGGCCAACGTCCTGACTTTC. This chain links TRBV4-3 with TRBJ2-6; tentatively, D is TRBD2 (6 bases). The V and J ends lost 0 bases and 3 bases respectively, with 18 bases between them. Germline loops: CDR1 LGHNA, CDR2 YSLEER. CDR3 length: 19 residues.

This clonotype was counted many times. The rearrangement links TRBV5-6 to TRBJ2-7; D remains ambiguous. The CDR3 has 12 amino acids. V was shortened by 7 bases and J by 2 bases, with 10 bases between the two germline ends. Germline V gene lookup returns CDR1 SGHDT and CDR2 YYEEEE. CDR3 protein: CASGKLAYEQYF. The CDR3, as DNA: TGTGCCAGCGGCAAGTTGGCCTACGAGCAGTACTTC.

This chain's CDR3 is CASSSPGTGVYEQYF. The DNA of the CDR3 is TGTGCCAGCAGCTCCCCCGGGACAGGAGTCTACGAGCAGTACTTC. The chain links TRBV7-2 to TRBJ2-7; 8 bases map to TRBD1. The V gene's germline CDR1 is SGHTA and CDR2 FQGNSA. After removal of 4 bases from V and 3 bases from J, the junction contained 8 bases not matched to a gene. The CDR3 sequence is 15 residues long.

This chain links TRBV7-2 with TRBJ2-5; D is undetermined. Trimming removed 0 bases at V and 3 bases at J, with 8 bases between. Germline V gene lookup returns CDR1 SGHTA and CDR2 FQGNSA. The CDR3 has 14 amino acids. In nucleotides, the CDR3 is TGTGCCAGCAGCTTAGCGCGATTAAAAGAGACCCAGTACTTC. Translation: CASSLARLKETQYF. Combining the CDR3 with reference TRBV7-2 and TRBJ2-5 gives the whole variable domain GAGVSQSPSNKVTEKGKDVELRCDPISGHTALYWYRQSLGQGLEFLIYFQGNSAPDKSGLPSDRFSAERTGGSVSTLTIQRTQQEDSAVYLCASSLARLKETQYFGPGTRLLVL.

V is TRBV20-1 and J is TRBJ1-1, with D maybe TRBD1 (5 bases). V lost 0 bases to trimming and J lost 4 bases, with 9 bases between them. The CDR3 has 13 residues. CDR1 and CDR2 (germline): DFQATT, SNEGSKA (reference sequence). DNA for the CDR3: TGCAGTGCTAGAGACGCGGGGGGCACTGAAGCTTTCTTT. This translates into CSARDAGGTEAFF.

Of note for this clonotype: The junction departs from the called germline gene at one end, perhaps through a read error. CDR3 nucleotide sequence: TGTGCCATCAGTGAGTCGGTGGACGGGGGGCTGTTTTTT. Translation gives CAISESVDGGLFF. J is TRBJ2-2 and V is TRBV10-3; a weak D match, TRBD2 (6 bases). Germline values: CDR1 ENHRY, CDR2 SYGVKD. The CDR3 runs to 13 residues.

The chain couples TRBV6-2 or TRBV6-3 to TRBJ2-5; D ambiguous. Germline V gene data show CDR1 as MNHEY and CDR2 as SVGEGT. Trimming took off 6 bases at V and 6 bases at J, with 11 bases between the two ends. The CDR3 extends over 12 amino acids. The CDR3 reads CASRPGSQTQYF. The CDR3 coding sequence is TGTGCCAGCAGACCCGGCTCGCAGACCCAGTACTTC.

In this sample, this clonotype turned up a few times. The chain combines TRBV5-1 with TRBJ2-1; 9 bases match TRBD2. Per the germline V gene, CDR1 is SGHRS and CDR2 is YFSETQ. J gave up 5 bases and V 5 bases, and 5 bases lay outside the gene matches. The CDR3 has 14 amino acids. The CDR3 spells CASRPRLADNEQFF. The CDR3 DNA is TGCGCCAGCAGACCCCGACTAGCGGACAATGAGCAGTTCTTC.

This clonotype was detected only a few times. The chain has TRBV3-1 and TRBJ1-4; no firm D call. V was shortened by 4 bases and J by 4 bases, with 10 bases between the two germline ends. This CDR3 has 14 residues. The germline V gene encodes CDR1 LGHDT and CDR2 YNNKEL (reference sequence). CDR3 amino acids: CASSRERFNEKLFF. CDR3 bases: TGTGCCAGCAGCCGGGAACGGTTTAATGAAAAACTGTTTTTT.

The chain couples TRBV7-2 to TRBJ2-3; the D gene is possibly TRBD1 (5 bases). CDR1 is SGHTA, CDR2 FQGNSA, per germline. Deletions cut 5 bases from V and 2 bases from J, with 11 bases between. The CDR3 extends over 14 amino acids. The CDR3 spells CASSVQVITDTQYF. The CDR3 nucleotides are TGTGCCAGCAGCGTACAGGTTATCACAGATACGCAGTATTTT.

This clonotype was seen only a few times. The chain uses TRBV7-9 and TRBJ2-3; maybe TRBD2 (5 bases). The germline V gene has CDR1 SEHNR and CDR2 FQNEAQ (reference sequence). The CDR3 is 15 amino acids. Trimming took off 1 base at V and 6 bases at J, with 14 bases between the two ends. The CDR3 loop is CASSLGTPTTDTQYF. The CDR3 DNA sequence: TGTGCCAGCAGCTTAGGGACTCCTACCACGGATACGCAGTATTTT.

This chain links TRBV21-1 with TRBJ1-1; the table's D call TRBD1 went unverified against the DNA. TRBV21-1 is assigned pseudogene status. CDR3 length: 19 amino acids. CDR3 sequence (DNA): TGTGCCAGCAGCAGAACCGGGACAGAAACCATATATCGTCGCGCTGAAGCTTTCTTT. Translating gives CASSRTGTETIYRRAEAFF.

The sample holds many counts of this clonotype. One end of the junction fails to match germline, which may point to a read error. V usage is TRBV5-1 and J usage is TRBJ2-2, with unresolved D. Germline CDR1 and CDR2: SGHRS and YFSETQ. The CDR3 consists of 14 residues. Here the CDR3 DNA reads TGTGCCAGCAGCCTACGACAGAACACCGGGGAGCTGTTTTTT. The encoded protein is CASSLRQNTGELFF.

The V gene is TRBV29-1, the J gene TRBJ2-1; 7 nucleotides agree with TRBD2. Germline trimming cut 8 bases from V and 7 bases from J; bases unmatched to any gene: 14. The germline V gene encodes CDR1 SQVTM and CDR2 ANQGSEA. The CDR3 runs to 14 residues. The CDR3 reads CSSTWAGVTNEQFF. CDR3 sequence (DNA): TGCAGCTCTACCTGGGCGGGAGTTACAAATGAGCAGTTCTTC.

Ten or more counts support this clonotype. This sequence joins TRBV5-1 and TRBJ2-2; D is uncertain. V was clipped by 3 bases and J by 2 bases, with 11 bases between them. Per germline, CDR1 SGHRS and CDR2 YFSETQ. The CDR3 covers 15 residues. The CDR3, as DNA: TGCGCCAGCAGCTCGAGTGGGCTTAACACCGGGGAGCTGTTTTTT. Amino acid sequence: CASSSSGLNTGELFF.

In its sample, this clonotype was seen a few times. V usage is TRBV4-3 and J usage is TRBJ2-1; D is unresolved. The V and J ends lost 0 bases and 8 bases respectively, with 8 bases between them. The CDR3 covers 13 residues. Germline lookup yields CDR1 LGHNA and CDR2 YSLEER. As DNA, the CDR3 is TGCGCCAGCAGCCAAGATGGCGGCGATGAGCAGTTCTTC. The encoded protein is CASSQDGGDEQFF.

This clonotype showed up many times. The chain uses TRBV12-3 or TRBV12-4 and TRBJ1-1, with D unclear. V was cut by 2 bases and J by 4 bases, with 5 bases left in between. The CDR3 contains 12 residues. The CDR3 loop reads CASSLSVTEAFF. DNA of the CDR3: TGTGCCAGCAGTTTATCGGTCACTGAAGCTTTCTTT.

This clonotype has only a few counts. V usage is TRBV5-6 and J usage is TRBJ2-4, with D tentatively TRBD1 (6 bases). From germline, CDR1 is SGHDT and CDR2 YYEEEE. This CDR3 has 14 amino acids. Trimming removed 4 bases at V and 4 bases at J, with 12 bases between. The CDR3 DNA is TGTGCCAGCAGCCTATCGGACAGAAAAAACATTCAGTACTTC. This codes for CASSLSDRKNIQYF.

Many counts were recorded for this clonotype. The chain couples TRBV28 to TRBJ1-2; a weak D match, TRBD1 (5 bases). CDR1 and CDR2 from the germline V gene are MDHEN and SYDVKM. Trimming removed 7 bases from V and 4 bases from J, with 16 bases in between. This CDR3 has 14 residues. In nucleotides, the CDR3 is TGTGCCAGCATCGGGACCTTGGGGACCTATGGCTACACCTTC. The encoded protein is CASIGTLGTYGYTF.